Listed here are 8 T cell receptor beta chains from one sample, sequenced in a study of early stage breast cancer tumors. Produced via immunoSEQ multiplex PCR; TCRdb's table is partial and in-frame only. The table records over 20,000 clones, around 70% of them present only once. The sample comprised breast tumor tissue. These receptors all come from a person aged 60 to 70 with breast cancer.

This clone has just a few counts. The V and J genes are TRBV6-5 and TRBJ2-1; D ambiguous. CDR1 is MNHEY, CDR2 SVGAGI, per germline. V was trimmed by 1 base and J by 5 bases, leaving 15 bases between them. The CDR3 is 16 residues long. The CDR3 here is CASSYYSPPANNEQFF. CDR3 DNA sequence: TGTGCCAGCAGTTACTACTCCCCTCCAGCGAACAATGAGCAGTTCTTC.

The chain joins TRBV4-1 to TRBJ1-2, with 7 bases identical to TRBD1. CDR1 is MGHRA, CDR2 YSYEKL, per germline. The ends lost 3 bases at V and 5 bases at J; junction bases unmatched: 12. The CDR3 sequence is 16 residues long. CDR3 sequence: CASSHRQGKGWYGYTF. For the CDR3, the DNA is TGCGCCAGCAGCCACCGACAGGGAAAGGGGTGGTATGGCTACACCTTC.

This chain links TRBV19 with TRBJ1-3; TRBD1 matches at 7 bases. This CDR3 is built from 15 residues. V gave up 4 bases and J gave up 1 base; unmatched junction bases: 4. Germline loops: CDR1 LNHDA, CDR2 SQIVND (reference sequence). The CDR3 bases are TGTGCCAGTAGTACGACAGGGATATCTGGAAACACCATATATTTT. Translation: CASSTTGISGNTIYF.

This chain joins TRBV7-8 and TRBJ1-5; 10 bases agree with TRBD1. The CDR3 sequence is 18 residues long. Germline V gene data show CDR1 as SGHVS and CDR2 as FQNEAQ. The J segment lost 2 bases and the V segment lost 3 bases, leaving 10 bases of the junction unmatched. For the CDR3, the DNA is TGTGCCAGCAGCTTCCGGGACAGGGGCGTGTACGGCAATCAGCCCCAGCATTTT. It encodes CASSFRDRGVYGNQPQHF.

This clone turned up a few times. This chain uses TRBV18 with TRBJ2-5; 7 bases agree with TRBD1. Germline V gene data show CDR1 as KGHSH and CDR2 as LQKENI. The CDR3 is made up of 14 amino acids. V dropped 6 bases and J dropped 4; count of bases not matched to a gene: 8. The chain's CDR3 is CASSPTGRGETQYF. CDR3 sequence (DNA): TGTGCCAGCTCGCCGACAGGGAGAGGAGAGACCCAGTACTTC.

The chain is built from TRBV5-4 and TRBJ1-1, with 9 bases that match TRBD1. CDR1 and CDR2 (germline): SGHNT, YYREEE (reference sequence). This CDR3 has 15 amino acids. V shed 3 bases and J 3 bases; nucleotides not matched to a gene: 6. The CDR3 sequence: CASSSPGQGHTEAFF. The CDR3 region has the DNA TGTGCCAGCAGCTCCCCGGGACAGGGCCACACTGAAGCTTTCTTT.

This clone was detected only once. The chain has TRBV23-1 and TRBJ2-1; 7 bases align to TRBD2. TRBV23-1 is noted as an ORF with a role that remains uncertain. After removal of 2 bases from V and 2 bases from J, the junction contained 6 bases not matched to a gene. The CDR3 is 16 amino acids. The CDR3 here is CASSQVLAVPYNEQFF. The CDR3 region has the DNA TGCGCCAGCAGTCAAGTGCTAGCGGTCCCCTACAATGAGCAGTTCTTC.

This clone appeared a few times. The DNA is omitted, as the CDR3 cannot be located on it reliably, and the CDR3 follows TCRdb's listing. The chain carries TRBV11-1 and TRBJ2-3; no check of the table's D call, TRBD2, against the DNA was made. The CDR3 numbers 15 amino acids, ends counted. Looked up from germline, CDR1 is SGHAT and CDR2 is FQDESV (reference sequence). The CDR3 spells CASSLFWRGGDTQYF.